This T cell receptor (beta chain) is drawn from a study of STAT5B mutations in CD4+ large granular lymphocyte leukemia. Produced via immunoSEQ multiplex PCR; TCRdb's table is partial and in-frame only. The data hold roughly 29,000 clones, with around 80% observed a single time. General study results and limits: No patients shared main leukemic clonotypes, though roughly 27% appeared at low frequency elsewhere. Without putative leukemic clones, patient CD4-sorted repertoires remained more clonal than healthy CD4+ repertoires.

This CDR3 comprises 13 residues. The J segment lost 11 bases and the V segment lost 6 bases, leaving 9 bases of the junction unmatched. In germline, CDR1 is SEHNR, CDR2 FQNEAQ (reference sequence). Comment on this clone: The antigen is undetermined.

The chain employs TRBV7-9 and TRBJ2-7, with 11 bases lining up with TRBD1. Sequencing was performed on CD4+ T cells from blood buffy coats. This clonotype was obtained from a human donor in good health. CDR3 loop: CASRPGQGVCEYV. CDR3 coding DNA: TGTGCCAGCAGACCGGGACAGGGGGTGTGTGAGTACGTC.